Here is one TCR beta chain with its context. Its specificity is not known. This entry comes from a study of cytomegalovirus exposure and HLA in healthy donors. Broader study findings: Later on, an analysis tied 15,000 to 20,000 TCR beta sequences to HLA alleles at 0.05 false discovery rate. A few CMV-associated chains were confirmed in vitro to be specific for CMV antigens.

PCR employed 60 Vbeta and 13 Jbeta primers. TCRdb's table, derived via immunoSEQ multiplex PCR, lists solely in-frame clones and lacks some. Here the sample spans 85,000 to 95,000 clones, under 9% being singletons. Healthy bone marrow donors made up the donors. Donors sampled were nominally healthy, though unrecorded immune exposures were likely. J gave up 7 bases and V 4 bases, and 6 bases lay outside the gene matches. CDR3 size: 14 residues. CDR1 is MNHNS, CDR2 SASEGT, per germline. This TCR was sampled from a man aged 45-60 years in good health and CMV-seronegative. The chain employs TRBV6-1 and TRBJ1-2; 10 bases align to TRBD1. The sequencing sample was made of PBMCs. The CDR3 nucleotides read TGTGCCAGCAGTGTGAGACAGGGGGCGGCTGGCTACACCTTC. Translating it yields CASSVRQGAAGYTF.